The clone carrying this TCR beta chain was seen only a few times. This specimen belongs to a study of technical replicates of blood from a handful of donors. Germline assignment: CDR1 MGHDK and CDR2 SYGVNS. The length of the CDR3 is 15 residues. Between the trimmed V and J ends, which lost 0 bases and 7 bases, there was a span of 16 bases. TCRdb's copy holds only in-frame clones and misses some; the assay was immunoSEQ multiplex PCR. Of about 66,000 clones in the sample, 90% to 95% were seen once. The specimen was PBMCs. The gene calls are TRBV25-1 and TRBJ2-7, with a weak D call TRBD2 (6 bases). This receptor was taken from a human donor in good health. Some clones in this sample may be carry-over from other donors' samples. The CDR3 loop reads CASSEYVSGLGEQYF. As DNA, the CDR3 is TGTGCCAGCAGTGAATACGTAAGCGGGCTCGGGGAGCAGTACTTC.